These 20 T cell receptor beta chains originate from one sample sequenced in a study of spatial heterogeneity in lung cancer. TCRdb re-called the 5' RACE reads through MiXCR, storing one row per CDR3 protein. Of roughly 79,000 distinct CDR3 sequences in the sample, 10% to 15% were seen once. Time point defined: sample taken at primary tumor resection. Whole RNA was taken from tumor, nontumor lung or frozen PBMC; it was then sequenced unsorted. This specimen consisted of PBMCs, obtained at surgery. The receptors come from a male donor with early-stage non-small cell lung cancer.

This clonotype has just a few counts. The chain joins TRBV7-9 to TRBJ2-7; unclear D gene. V lost 7 bases, J lost 5 bases, and 12 bases lay in between. From germline, CDR1 is SEHNR and CDR2 FQNEAQ (reference sequence). The CDR3 extends over 12 amino acids. CDR3 nucleotides: TGTGCCAGCACCCTCGGACGCGACGAGCAGTACTTC. Amino acids: CASTLGRDEQYF.

This chain links TRBV28 with TRBJ2-3; D remains unclear. Trimming left V 6 bases short and J 6 bases short, with 13 bases between. CDR1 MDHEN and CDR2 SYDVKM come from the germline V gene. The CDR3 is 13 amino acids. The CDR3 spells CASSSVESDTQYF. CDR3 bases: TGTGCCAGCAGCTCCGTTGAGTCGGATACGCAGTATTTT.

This clonotype showed up just a few times. The chain joins TRBV2 to TRBJ2-5; D call uncertain. Between the trimmed V and J ends, which lost 4 bases and 1 base, there was a span of 10 bases. The CDR3 contains 14 residues. CDR1 is SNHLY, CDR2 FYNNEI, per germline. The CDR3, as DNA: TGTGCCAGCAGTGTAGAAGGATTCCAAGAGACCCAGTACTTC. Translated: CASSVEGFQETQYF. The whole variable domain, remainder taken from reference TRBV2 and TRBJ2-5, is EPEVTQTPSHQVTQMGQEVILRCVPISNHLYFYWYRQILGQKVEFLVSFYNNEISEKSEIFDDQFSVERPDGSNFTLKIRSTKLEDSAMYFCASSVEGFQETQYFGPGTRLLVL.

V and J are TRBV19 and TRBJ2-5; TRBD1 is a possible D gene (5 bases). The CDR3 length is 15 residues. The V end lost 3 bases, the J end lost 3 bases, and 14 bases lay between the germline ends. The germline gives CDR1 LNHDA, CDR2 SQIVND (reference sequence). The DNA of the CDR3 is TGTGCCAGTAGTATGGGGCGCAGGGCCGAAGAGACCCAGTACTTC. It encodes CASSMGRRAEETQYF. Full variable domain (missing parts from reference TRBV19 and TRBJ2-5): DGGITQSPKYLFRKEGQNVTLSCEQNLNHDAMYWYRQDPGQGLRLIYYSQIVNDFQKGDIAEGYSVSREKKESFPLTVTSAQKNPTAFYLCASSMGRRAEETQYFGPGTRLLVL.

This clonotype was detected only a few times. The chain carries TRBV30 and TRBJ2-7, with TRBD2 identical over 7 bases. Germline trimming cut 2 bases from V and 2 bases from J; bases unmatched to any gene: 6. This CDR3 region has 14 residues. Germline CDR1 is GTSNPN and CDR2 is SVGIG (reference sequence). Written as DNA, the CDR3 is TGTGCCTGGAGTCAGCCTAGCGGTGCCTACGAGCAGTACTTC. Its translation is CAWSQPSGAYEQYF.

There are many counts of this clonotype. The chain uses TRBV29-1 and TRBJ1-1, with TRBD1 matching over 7 bases. The CDR3 contains 13 residues. V lost 1 base and J lost 3; bases outside the gene matches: 2. Germline V lookup: CDR1 SQVTM, CDR2 ANQGSEA. CDR3 amino acids: CSVEGDSYTEAFF. The CDR3 DNA follows: TGCAGCGTTGAAGGGGACAGCTACACTGAAGCTTTCTTT.

V is TRBV9 and J is TRBJ2-7, with D tentatively TRBD1 (5 bases). The ends were cut back, 4 bases at V and 0 bases at J, with 11 bases in the middle. This CDR3 has 14 residues. Germline V gene lookup returns CDR1 SGDLS and CDR2 YYNGEE. The CDR3 loop is CASSPTTASYEQYF. CDR3 DNA: TGTGCCAGCAGCCCCACGACAGCCTCCTACGAGCAGTACTTC.

J is TRBJ2-7 and V is TRBV7-3, with D uncertain. The CDR3 is 13 residues long. CDR1 and CDR2 from the germline V gene are SGHTA and FQGTGA. Between the trimmed V and J ends, which lost 5 bases and 4 bases, there was a span of 12 bases. CDR3 sequence: CASSPKSGYEQYF. CDR3 DNA sequence: TGTGCCAGCAGCCCCAAAAGTGGTTACGAGCAGTACTTC.

This clonotype was counted only a few times. CDR3 in DNA: TGCGCCAGCAGCCCTTTACAGGGGGGGAACACTGAAGCTTTCTTT. Its translation is CASSPLQGGNTEAFF. The V call is TRBV5-1, the J call TRBJ1-1; 8 bases align to TRBD1. V lost 4 bases and J lost 1; bases outside the gene matches: 6. This CDR3 is built from 15 residues. CDR1 and CDR2 from the germline V gene are SGHRS and YFSETQ.

This clonotype was detected a few times. The chain joins TRBV12-3 or TRBV12-4 to TRBJ2-7, with D perhaps matching TRBD2 (7 bases). V shed 3 bases and J shed 4 bases, with 16 bases lying between them. This CDR3 is built from 15 residues. The CDR3 coding sequence is TGTGCCAGCAGTTTTGACTTGGGGAGGGGGTACGAGCAGTACTTC. Its protein is CASSFDLGRGYEQYF.

This clonotype was counted a few times. The rearrangement joins TRBV12-3 or TRBV12-4 to TRBJ2-3; maybe TRBD2 (5 bases). The CDR3 loop spans 16 amino acids. Trimming left V 6 bases short and J 3 bases short, with 19 bases between. The DNA of the CDR3 is TGTGCCAGCAGCCATAGGGAAAGTGGGGAGACAGATACGCAGTATTTT. Amino acid sequence: CASSHRESGETDTQYF.

The gene calls are TRBV24-1 and TRBJ2-2, with D hard to call. This CDR3 region has 13 residues. CDR1 is KGHDR and CDR2 is SFDVKD in the germline V gene. Trimming pared 6 bases from V and 5 bases from J, leaving 9 bases between. CDR3 coding DNA: TGTGCCACCAGTCAACCCGTGACCGGGGAGCTGTTTTTT. It encodes CATSQPVTGELFF.

This clonotype has more than one count but fewer than ten. V gene TRBV2 combines with J gene TRBJ2-3; no firm D call. The V end was cut by 5 bases, the J end by 3 bases, with 9 bases between. The CDR3 sequence is 13 residues long. CDR1 SNHLY and CDR2 FYNNEI come from the germline V gene. The CDR3 coding sequence is TGTGCCAGCAGTTATGGGCTTACAGATACGCAGTATTTT. Protein: CASSYGLTDTQYF. Filled out from reference TRBV2 and TRBJ2-3, the complete variable domain reads EPEVTQTPSHQVTQMGQEVILRCVPISNHLYFYWYRQILGQKVEFLVSFYNNEISEKSEIFDDQFSVERPDGSNFTLKIRSTKLEDSAMYFCASSYGLTDTQYFGPGTRLTVL.

This chain joins TRBV5-1 and TRBJ1-4; a weak D match, TRBD1 (6 bases). Trimming took 4 bases from V and 5 from J, leaving 12 bases between them. This CDR3 is built from 14 residues. Per the germline V gene, CDR1 is SGHRS and CDR2 is YFSETQ. CDR3 amino acids: CASSQDSFNEKLFF. The CDR3 nucleotides are TGCGCCAGCAGCCAGGACAGCTTCAATGAAAAACTGTTTTTT.

The chain combines TRBV29-1 with TRBJ2-1; D is unresolved. Germline CDR1 reads SQVTM; CDR2 reads ANQGSEA. Trimming pared 1 base from V and 7 bases from J, leaving 11 bases between. This CDR3 is built from 13 residues. The CDR3 is CSVEGGSWNEQFF. In nucleotides, the CDR3 is TGCAGCGTTGAAGGTGGTTCGTGGAATGAGCAGTTCTTC.

The sample holds a few counts of this clonotype. J is TRBJ2-1 and V is TRBV24-1; 7 nucleotides agree with TRBD2. J lost 5 bases, V lost 3 bases, and 6 bases had no gene match. The germline CDR1 and CDR2 sequences are KGHDR and SFDVKD. The CDR3 totals 15 residues. The chain's CDR3 is CATSDGGREDNEQFF. CDR3 sequence (DNA): TGTGCCACCAGTGATGGCGGGAGAGAGGACAATGAGCAGTTCTTC.

This clonotype was recorded a few times. The chain links TRBV4-1 to TRBJ1-1, with TRBD1 identical over 7 bases. Trimming at V came to 4 bases and at J to 2 bases, leaving 7 bases not matched to a gene. Germline V gives CDR1 MGHRA, CDR2 YSYEKL. The CDR3 extends over 15 amino acids. CDR3 protein: CASSLIDRANTEAFF. The CDR3 DNA is TGCGCCAGCAGCCTGATCGACAGGGCCAACACTGAAGCTTTCTTT.

DNA for the CDR3: TGCAGTGCTAGAGATCCAGGACATGTAATCTACACCTTC. Residues: CSARDPGHVIYTF. This rearrangement joins TRBV20-1 to TRBJ1-2; D might be TRBD1 (5 bases). Germline CDR1 and CDR2: DFQATT and SNEGSKA (reference sequence). The CDR3 totals 13 residues. The V end was cut by 0 bases, the J end by 10 bases, with 15 bases between.

The chain recombines TRBV3-1 with TRBJ2-1, with unresolved D. Germline lookup yields CDR1 LGHDT and CDR2 YNNKEL (reference sequence). The CDR3 is 13 residues long. Between the trimmed V and J ends, which lost 0 bases and 3 bases, there was a span of 3 bases. The CDR3 DNA is TGTGCCAGCAGCCAAGACCGCTACAATGAGCAGTTCTTC. It translates to CASSQDRYNEQFF.

Comment on this clonotype: One end of the junction does not line up with germline, which may come from a read error. The rearrangement links TRBV5-5 to TRBJ2-1, with TRBD2 as a possible D gene (7 bases). Germline CDR1 and CDR2: SGHKS and YYEKEE (reference sequence). The CDR3 is 14 residues long. CDR3: CASSAAPGAGEQSF. The CDR3 DNA reads as TGTGCCAGCAGCGCGGCCCCGGGGGCGGGGGAGCAGTCCTTC.